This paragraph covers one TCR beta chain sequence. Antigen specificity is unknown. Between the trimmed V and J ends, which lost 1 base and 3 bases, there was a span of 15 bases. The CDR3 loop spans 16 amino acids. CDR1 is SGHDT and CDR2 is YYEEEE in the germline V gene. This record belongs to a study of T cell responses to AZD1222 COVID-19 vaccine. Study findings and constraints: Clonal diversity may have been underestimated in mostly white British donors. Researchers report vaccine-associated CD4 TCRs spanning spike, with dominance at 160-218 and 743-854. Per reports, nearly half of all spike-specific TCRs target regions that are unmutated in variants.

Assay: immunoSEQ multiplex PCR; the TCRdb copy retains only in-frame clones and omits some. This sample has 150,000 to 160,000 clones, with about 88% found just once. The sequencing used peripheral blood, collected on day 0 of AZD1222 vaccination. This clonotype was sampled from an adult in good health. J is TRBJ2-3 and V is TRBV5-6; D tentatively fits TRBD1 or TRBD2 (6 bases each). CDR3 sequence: CASSLKVGGGTDTQYF. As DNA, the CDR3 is TGTGCCAGCAGCTTGAAGGTCGGAGGGGGGACAGATACGCAGTATTTT.